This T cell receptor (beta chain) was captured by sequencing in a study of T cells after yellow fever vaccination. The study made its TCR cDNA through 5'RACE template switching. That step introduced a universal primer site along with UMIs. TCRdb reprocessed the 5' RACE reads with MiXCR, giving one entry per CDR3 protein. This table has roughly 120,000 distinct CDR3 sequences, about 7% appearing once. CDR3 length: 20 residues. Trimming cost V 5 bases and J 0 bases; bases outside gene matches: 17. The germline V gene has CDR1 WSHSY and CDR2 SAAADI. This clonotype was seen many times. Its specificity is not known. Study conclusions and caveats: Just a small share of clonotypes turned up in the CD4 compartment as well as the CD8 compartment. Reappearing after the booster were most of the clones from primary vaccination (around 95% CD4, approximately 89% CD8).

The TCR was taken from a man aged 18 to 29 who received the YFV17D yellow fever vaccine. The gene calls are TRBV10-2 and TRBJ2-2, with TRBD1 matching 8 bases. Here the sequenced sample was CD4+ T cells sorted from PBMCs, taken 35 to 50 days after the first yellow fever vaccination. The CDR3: CASSNAKPFRDRPNTGELFF. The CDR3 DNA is TGCGCCAGCAGTAACGCTAAACCCTTCCGGGACAGGCCGAACACCGGGGAGCTGTTTTTT.